Listed here are 10 T cell receptor beta chains from one sample, sequenced in a study of blood T cells in healthy people across ages. Sample-barcoded 5' priming and a J-beta primer mix drove a second PCR of roughly 7 to 11 cycles. Using its own MiXCR run on the 5' RACE reads, TCRdb lists one record per CDR3 protein. The profile shows approximately 1,100,000 distinct CDR3 sequences, around 45% of them singletons. The sample consisted of blood. The source is a woman in her sixties or seventies in good health.

This clonotype came up once. This chain uses TRBV20-1 with TRBJ1-2; TRBD1 matches 7 bases. The CDR3 is 14 residues long. Germline assignment: CDR1 DFQATT and CDR2 SNEGSKA (reference sequence). Trimming cost V 7 bases and J 8 bases; bases outside gene matches: 16. The CDR3 bases are TGCAGTGTCATTATGACAGGGAGGTTGTGGGGCTACACCTTC. Translation: CSVIMTGRLWGYTF.

This clonotype was detected only a few times. The chain uses TRBV10-3 and TRBJ1-1, with a weak D call TRBD1 (6 bases). Trimming pared 2 bases from V and 2 bases from J, leaving 9 bases between. The germline V gene encodes CDR1 ENHRY and CDR2 SYGVKD. The CDR3 has 14 residues. CDR3 sequence (DNA): TGTGCCATCAGTGAGGGACAGCCCAACACTGAAGCTTTCTTT. Encoded protein: CAISEGQPNTEAFF.

This chain connects TRBV5-1 to TRBJ1-1; 10 bases fit TRBD1. The CDR3 is 15 amino acids. Trimming took 4 bases from V and 4 from J; bases not matched to a gene: 7. Germline values: CDR1 SGHRS, CDR2 YFSETQ. The CDR3 loop is CASSTGQGVVTEAFF. CDR3 sequence (DNA): TGCGCCAGCAGCACCGGACAGGGGGTGGTCACTGAAGCTTTCTTT.

As for this clonotype: Germline is not matched at one junction end, which may reflect a read error. V usage is TRBV7-9 and J usage is TRBJ1-4; 9 bases are shared with TRBD1. Germline V lookup: CDR1 SEHNR, CDR2 FQNEAQ (reference sequence). The CDR3 has 15 residues. The CDR3 coding sequence is TGTGCCAGCGGCTTAACGACAGGGGGACAAGAAAAACTGTTTTTT. Residues: CASGLTTGGQEKLFF.

This clonotype was seen more than once but under ten times. Compared with germline, one end of the junction differs, possibly owing to a read error. J is TRBJ2-7 and V is TRBV18; no reliable D call. The CDR3 length is 12 residues. The germline V gene encodes CDR1 KGHSH and CDR2 LQKENI. CDR3: CASAPTSYEQYF. CDR3 nucleotides: TGTGCCAGCGCACCAACAAGCTACGAGCAGTACTTC.

The rearrangement links TRBV10-2 to TRBJ1-1; maybe TRBD1 (6 bases). The CDR3 extends over 13 amino acids. V was pared by 2 bases and J by 10 bases, with 14 bases between. Germline-derived CDR1 and CDR2 are WSHSY and SAAADI. CDR3 region: CASSEGNPTGAFF. Written as DNA, the CDR3 is TGCGCCAGCAGTGAGGGAAACCCGACAGGAGCTTTCTTT.

The chain links TRBV2 to TRBJ2-3; D perhaps matches TRBD2 (5 bases). The CDR3 is made up of 14 amino acids. Germline loops: CDR1 SNHLY, CDR2 FYNNEI. V dropped 10 bases and J dropped 3 bases, with 17 bases sitting between them. In DNA form, the CDR3 reads TGTGCCAACCTTGATGTTTCGGGGACAGATACGCAGTATTTT. Its translation: CANLDVSGTDTQYF.

DNA of the CDR3: TGTGCCAGCAGCCCCTCTAGTTTGGGCACAGATACGCAGTATTTT. Encoded protein: CASSPSSLGTDTQYF. J is TRBJ2-3 and V is TRBV7-3; D gene uncertain. The CDR3 runs to 15 residues. V was trimmed by 5 bases and J by 1 base, leaving 13 bases between them. Germline V lookup: CDR1 SGHTA, CDR2 FQGTGA. The full variable domain, its missing parts supplied by reference TRBV7-3 and TRBJ2-3, is GAGVSQTPSNKVTEKGKYVELRCDPISGHTALYWYRQSLGQGPEFLIYFQGTGAADDSGLPNDRFFAVRPEGSVSTLKIQRTERGDSAVYLCASSPSSLGTDTQYFGPGTRLTVL.

This chain links TRBV7-6 with TRBJ2-1; 9 bases match TRBD2. CDR1 is SGHVS and CDR2 is FNYEAQ in the germline V gene. CDR3 length: 19 residues. J was trimmed by 0 bases and V by 5 bases; bases with no gene match: 14. The CDR3 DNA follows: TGTGCCAGCAGCCCCCCTTTTAGACTAGCGGAGAGCTCCTACAATGAGCAGTTCTTC. Protein product: CASSPPFRLAESSYNEQFF.

This chain uses TRBV28 with TRBJ2-3, with D tentatively TRBD1 (6 bases). The V end lost 10 bases, the J end lost 2 bases, and 13 bases lay between the germline ends. Germline V gene sequence: CDR1 MDHEN, CDR2 SYDVKM. The CDR3 runs to 13 residues. In DNA, the CDR3 is TGTGCCACCCGGGACACCAACACAGATACGCAGTATTTT. Its protein is CATRDTNTDTQYF. Looking up the rest from reference TRBV28 and TRBJ2-3 gives the full variable domain: DVKVTQSSRYLVKRTGEKVFLECVQDMDHENMFWYRQDPGLGLRLIYFSYDVKMKEKGDIPEGYSVSREKKERFSLILESASTNQTSMYLCATRDTNTDTQYFGPGTRLTVL.